A single sample gave rise to the 24 T cell receptor beta chains below, sequenced in a study of persistence of HIV-infected CD4 T cells. Their antigens remain unidentified. Nonspecific anti-CD3/anti-CD28 bead stimulation represents the broad CD4+ T cell repertoire. Sorting of responding CD4+ T cells relied on upregulated CD40 ligand together with CD69. The libraries were made with immunoSEQ version 4 in survey mode. Sequenced by immunoSEQ multiplex PCR; TCRdb stores in-frame clones only, minus some. The sample has 35,000 to 45,000 clones, about 91% seen once. The source was CD4+ T cells sorted from PBMCs after approximately 20-hour stimulation, collected from a patient who received antiretroviral therapy. These receptors were taken from an adult man with HIV who was CMV-seropositive.

The chain joins TRBV4-1 to TRBJ2-1; D remains unclear. This CDR3 spans 12 amino acids. CDR1 and CDR2 (germline): MGHRA, YSYEKL. With 0 bases removed from V and 5 bases from J, the gap between germline ends came to 2 bases. The CDR3 loop is CASSQENNEQFF. For the CDR3, the DNA is TGCGCCAGCAGCCAAGAAAACAATGAGCAGTTCTTC.

This sequence joins TRBV9 and TRBJ1-5; D gene unclear. With 0 bases removed from V and 3 bases from J, the gap between germline ends came to 10 bases. This CDR3 comprises 15 residues. Looked up from germline, CDR1 is SGDLS and CDR2 is YYNGEE. As DNA, the CDR3 is TGTGCCAGCAGCGTAGCCGACGGTTCCAATCAGCCCCAGCATTTT. Protein: CASSVADGSNQPQHF.

The rearrangement joins TRBV3-1 (or the pseudogene TRBV3-2) to TRBJ1-1; perhaps TRBD1 as D (5 bases). CDR3 size: 14 residues. Germline CDR1 and CDR2: LGHDT and YNNKEL (reference sequence). The V end lost 5 bases, the J end lost 5 bases, and 15 bases lay between the germline ends. This CDR3 is CASSAQGQVTEAFF. The CDR3 DNA reads as TGTGCCAGCAGCGCCCAGGGTCAGGTGACTGAAGCTTTCTTT.

The CDR3 loop reads CASSSGQGSNYGYTF. The DNA of the CDR3 is TGTGCCAGCTCATCAGGACAGGGCTCTAACTATGGCTACACCTTC. This chain joins TRBV18 and TRBJ1-2, with 8 bases aligning to TRBD1. The CDR3 runs 15 residues. Germline CDR1 and CDR2: KGHSH and LQKENI. V was pared by 5 bases and J by 0 bases, with 5 bases of the junction left unmatched.

This clone turned up a few times. The chain employs TRBV6-5 and TRBJ2-3; D is unclear. The CDR3 loop spans 13 amino acids. V was trimmed by 10 bases and J by 5 bases, leaving 16 bases between them. Germline-derived CDR1 and CDR2 are MNHEY and SVGAGI. The CDR3 protein is CATTRIQRDTQYF. The CDR3 DNA reads as TGTGCCACGACCCGTATACAAAGAGATACGCAGTATTTT.

V and J are TRBV3-1 (or the pseudogene TRBV3-2) and TRBJ1-1; D remains unclear. This CDR3 has 14 residues. Germline lookup yields CDR1 LGHDT and CDR2 YNNKEL (reference sequence). V shed 0 bases and J shed 1 base, with 6 bases lying between them. The CDR3 coding sequence is TGTGCCAGCAGCCAAGATACGGAGAACACTGAAGCTTTCTTT. Protein product: CASSQDTENTEAFF.

This chain links TRBV27 with TRBJ1-1; the match to TRBD1 covers 8 bases. Germline assignment: CDR1 MNHEY and CDR2 SMNVEV (reference sequence). With V trimmed by 3 bases and J by 4 bases, 10 bases remained unmatched. This CDR3 has 16 amino acids. The CDR3 DNA sequence: TGTGCCAGCAGTTTTGCCAGGGGGCGCGGGAGCACTGAAGCTTTCTTT. The encoded protein is CASSFARGRGSTEAFF.

The rearrangement joins TRBV30 to TRBJ2-7, with 8 bases aligning to TRBD2. Looked up from germline, CDR1 is GTSNPN and CDR2 is SVGIG (reference sequence). This CDR3 region has 14 residues. Trimming at V came to 0 bases and at J to 0 bases, leaving 1 base not matched to a gene. As DNA, the CDR3 is TGTGCCTGGAGTGTACGGGGGGGCTCCTACGAGCAGTACTTC. Translation: CAWSVRGGSYEQYF.

The rearrangement links TRBV12-3 or TRBV12-4 to TRBJ2-3, with D unresolved. Between the trimmed V and J ends, which lost 2 bases and 3 bases, there was a span of 6 bases. The CDR3 runs 13 residues. This CDR3 is CASSLFRTDTQYF. In DNA form, the CDR3 reads TGTGCCAGCAGTTTATTCCGGACAGATACGCAGTATTTT.

The gene calls are TRBV6-2 or TRBV6-3 and TRBJ1-2; TRBD1 might be the D (5 bases). V lost 5 bases and J 7 bases, leaving 11 bases between the germline ends. CDR1 is MNHEY and CDR2 is SVGEGT in the germline V gene. The CDR3 extends over 12 amino acids. The CDR3, as DNA: TGTGCCAGCAGTGTACGGGGGACTGGCTACACCTTC. Protein sequence: CASSVRGTGYTF.

V is TRBV19 and J is TRBJ2-5; TRBD1 agrees at 9 bases. The CDR3 consists of 12 residues. CDR1 and CDR2 from the germline V gene are LNHDA and SQIVND (reference sequence). Trimming at V came to 9 bases and at J to 6 bases, leaving 5 bases not matched to a gene. CDR3: CASGQGRKTQYF. The CDR3 DNA is TGTGCCAGCGGACAGGGGAGGAAGACCCAGTACTTC. Using reference TRBV19 and TRBJ2-5 for the parts outside the CDR3, the full variable domain is DGGITQSPKYLFRKEGQNVTLSCEQNLNHDAMYWYRQDPGQGLRLIYYSQIVNDFQKGDIAEGYSVSREKKESFPLTVTSAQKNPTAFYLCASGQGRKTQYFGPGTRLLVL.

In regard to this clone: A read error may account for a junction end that differs from germline. The gene calls are TRBV19 and TRBJ2-3; D unclear. This CDR3 is 14 amino acids long. Germline assignment: CDR1 LNHDA and CDR2 SQIVND (reference sequence). In nucleotides, the CDR3 is TGTGCCGGTAGTATAGATGGTAGCACAGATACGCAGTATTTT. It specifies CAGSIDGSTDTQYF. The variable domain in full, with the rest retrieved from reference TRBV19 and TRBJ2-3, is DGGITQSPKYLFRKEGQNVTLSCEQNLNHDAMYWYRQDPGQGLRLIYYSQIVNDFQKGDIAEGYSVSREKKESFPLTVTSAQKNPTAFYLCAGSIDGSTDTQYFGPGTRLTVL.

J is TRBJ1-1 and V is TRBV6-5; the D gene is possibly TRBD1 (5 bases). Germline CDR1 reads MNHEY; CDR2 reads SVGAGI. The CDR3 extends over 12 amino acids. Between the trimmed V and J ends, which lost 9 bases and 1 base, there was a span of 9 bases. The chain's CDR3 is CASYRGNTEAFF. DNA for the CDR3: TGTGCCAGTTATAGGGGGAACACTGAAGCTTTCTTT.

In its sample, this clone was seen a few times. The V and J genes are TRBV3-1 (or the pseudogene TRBV3-2) and TRBJ2-2; D gene uncertain. Germline assignment: CDR1 LGHDT and CDR2 YNNKEL (reference sequence). Between the trimmed V and J ends, which lost 2 bases and 0 bases, there was a span of 7 bases. This CDR3 region has 15 residues. As DNA, the CDR3 is TGTGCCAGCAGCCAATACATGTCGAACACCGGGGAGCTGTTTTTT. The encoded protein is CASSQYMSNTGELFF.

The chain employs TRBV3-1 (or the pseudogene TRBV3-2) and TRBJ2-7; D is uncertain. The CDR3 spans 11 residues. V lost 1 base to trimming and J lost 5 bases, with 3 bases between them. Germline V lookup: CDR1 LGHDT, CDR2 YNNKEL (reference sequence). CDR3 amino acids: CASSQAHEQYF. As DNA, the CDR3 is TGTGCCAGCAGCCAAGCCCACGAGCAGTACTTC.

This chain links TRBV6-6 with TRBJ2-7; D remains ambiguous. V lost 2 bases to trimming and J lost 4 bases, with 6 bases between them. Germline values: CDR1 MNHNY, CDR2 SVGAGI (reference sequence). CDR3 length: 12 amino acids. The CDR3 here is CASSYSSYEQYF. CDR3 nucleotides: TGTGCCAGCAGTTACAGTTCTTACGAGCAGTACTTC.

The rearrangement links TRBV25-1 to TRBJ1-2, with a weak D call TRBD1 (6 bases). Trimming removed 6 bases at V and 8 bases at J, with 10 bases between. The CDR3 contains 11 residues. CDR1 and CDR2 from the germline V gene are MGHDK and SYGVNS. CDR3 sequence: CASRGAGGYTF. In nucleotides, the CDR3 is TGTGCCAGCAGGGGGGCGGGAGGCTACACCTTC.

J is TRBJ1-1 and V is TRBV2, with D unresolved. V was clipped by 5 bases and J by 1 base, with 14 bases between them. The CDR3 extends over 15 amino acids. Germline lookup yields CDR1 SNHLY and CDR2 FYNNEI. This CDR3 reads CASSSLKQSNTEAFF. The CDR3 bases are TGTGCCAGCAGTTCACTCAAACAATCGAACACTGAAGCTTTCTTT.

V gene TRBV12-3 or TRBV12-4 combines with J gene TRBJ2-1; TRBD1 matches 7 bases. The CDR3 is 13 residues long. V shed 3 bases, J shed 4 bases, and the junction held 0 bases outside the gene matches. CDR3 bases: TGTGCCAGCAGTTTGGACAGGTACAATGAGCAGTTCTTC. Translated: CASSLDRYNEQFF.

This chain connects TRBV11-3 to TRBJ2-7, with 9 bases lining up with TRBD1. The length of the CDR3 is 15 residues. Unmatched junction bases numbered 10, after V lost 5 bases and J lost 5 bases. The V gene's germline CDR1 is SGHNT and CDR2 YENEEA. This CDR3 is CASSKGDRASNEQYF. The CDR3 DNA follows: TGTGCCAGCAGCAAAGGGGACAGGGCATCTAACGAGCAGTACTTC.

This chain links TRBV7-2 with TRBJ1-5; 7 nucleotides match TRBD1. V shed 4 bases and J 6 bases; nucleotides not matched to a gene: 9. Germline loops: CDR1 SGHTA, CDR2 FQGNSA. The CDR3 loop spans 15 amino acids. For the CDR3, the DNA is TGTGCCAGCAGCTCCGTCCCAGGGGGGGGTCAGCCCCAGCATTTT. This encodes CASSSVPGGGQPQHF.

The gene calls are TRBV30 and TRBJ1-5; 8 positions match TRBD1. Germline CDR1 is GTSNPN and CDR2 is SVGIG (reference sequence). Unmatched junction bases numbered 4, after V lost 2 bases and J lost 1 base. The CDR3 is made up of 15 amino acids. Written as DNA, the CDR3 is TGTGCCTGGAGTACAGGACAGGGCAGCAATCAGCCCCAGCATTTT. This encodes CAWSTGQGSNQPQHF.

Only a few counts were recorded for this clone. This rearrangement joins TRBV5-6 to TRBJ1-6; no clear D gene. CDR1 and CDR2 from the germline V gene are SGHDT and YYEEEE. The ends were cut back, 4 bases at V and 0 bases at J, with 14 bases in the middle. The CDR3 is 17 residues long. DNA for the CDR3: TGTGCCAGCAGCGGCCAGACGGTTAACTCCTATAATTCACCCCTCCACTTT. Residues: CASSGQTVNSYNSPLHF.

The chain employs TRBV6-5 and TRBJ1-5, with a possible D match to TRBD1 (6 bases). The CDR3 consists of 15 residues. CDR1 and CDR2 from the germline V gene are MNHEY and SVGAGI. The V and J ends lost 5 bases and 1 base respectively, with 12 bases between them. CDR3 sequence: CASSTGPLSNQPQHF. Written as DNA, the CDR3 is TGTGCCAGCAGTACAGGGCCGCTGAGCAATCAGCCCCAGCATTTT.